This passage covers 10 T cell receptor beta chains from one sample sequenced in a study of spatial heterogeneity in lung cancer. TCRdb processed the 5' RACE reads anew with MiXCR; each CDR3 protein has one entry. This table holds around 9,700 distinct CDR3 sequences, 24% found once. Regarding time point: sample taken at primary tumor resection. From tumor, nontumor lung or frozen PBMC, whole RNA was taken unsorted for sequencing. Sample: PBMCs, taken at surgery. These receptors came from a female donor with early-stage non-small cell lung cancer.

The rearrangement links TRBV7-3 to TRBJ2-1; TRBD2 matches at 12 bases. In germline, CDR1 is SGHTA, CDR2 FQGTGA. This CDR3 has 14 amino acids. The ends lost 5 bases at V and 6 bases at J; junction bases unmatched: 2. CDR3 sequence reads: CASSLAGGGNEQFF. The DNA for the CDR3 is TGTGCCAGCAGCCTAGCGGGAGGGGGCAATGAGCAGTTCTTC.

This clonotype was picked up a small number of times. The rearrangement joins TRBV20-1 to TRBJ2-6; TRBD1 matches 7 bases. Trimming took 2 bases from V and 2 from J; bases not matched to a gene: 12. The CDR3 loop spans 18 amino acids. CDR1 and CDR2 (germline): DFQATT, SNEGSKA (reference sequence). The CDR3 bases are TGCAGTGCTAGAAACATTTGGGACAGAGGTGCTGGGGCCAACGTCCTGACTTTC. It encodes CSARNIWDRGAGANVLTF.

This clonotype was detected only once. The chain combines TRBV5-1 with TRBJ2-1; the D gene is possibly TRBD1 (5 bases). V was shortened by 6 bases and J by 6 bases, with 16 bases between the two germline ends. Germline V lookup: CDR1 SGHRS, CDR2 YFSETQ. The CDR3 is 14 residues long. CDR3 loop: CASTQGPDSNEQFF. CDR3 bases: TGCGCCAGCACCCAGGGTCCCGATTCCAATGAGCAGTTCTTC.

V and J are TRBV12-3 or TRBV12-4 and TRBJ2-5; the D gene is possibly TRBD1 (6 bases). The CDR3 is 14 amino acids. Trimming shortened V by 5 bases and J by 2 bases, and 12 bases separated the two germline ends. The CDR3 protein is CASSLHREQETQYF. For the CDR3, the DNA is TGTGCCAGCAGTCTGCACAGGGAGCAAGAGACCCAGTACTTC.

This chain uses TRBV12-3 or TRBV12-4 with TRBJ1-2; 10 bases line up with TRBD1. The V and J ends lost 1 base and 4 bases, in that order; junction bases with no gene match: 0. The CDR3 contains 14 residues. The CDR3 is CASSLGTGGYGYTF. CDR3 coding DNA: TGTGCCAGCAGTTTAGGGACAGGGGGCTATGGCTACACCTTC.

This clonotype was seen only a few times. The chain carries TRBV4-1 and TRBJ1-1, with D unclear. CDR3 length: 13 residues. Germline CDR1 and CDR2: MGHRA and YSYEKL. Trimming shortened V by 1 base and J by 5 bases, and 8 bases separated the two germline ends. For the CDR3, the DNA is TGCGCCAGCAGCCAAGTTGAGTGGACTGAAGCTTTCTTT. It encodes CASSQVEWTEAFF.

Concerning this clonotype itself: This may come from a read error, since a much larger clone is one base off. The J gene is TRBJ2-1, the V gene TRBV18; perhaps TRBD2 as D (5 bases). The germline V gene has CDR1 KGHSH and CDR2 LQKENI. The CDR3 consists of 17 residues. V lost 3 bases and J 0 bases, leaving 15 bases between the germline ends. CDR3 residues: CASSPRPGFGSYNEQFF. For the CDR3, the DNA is TGTGCCAGCTCACCTAGACCGGGATTTGGCTCCTACAATGAGCAGTTCTTC.

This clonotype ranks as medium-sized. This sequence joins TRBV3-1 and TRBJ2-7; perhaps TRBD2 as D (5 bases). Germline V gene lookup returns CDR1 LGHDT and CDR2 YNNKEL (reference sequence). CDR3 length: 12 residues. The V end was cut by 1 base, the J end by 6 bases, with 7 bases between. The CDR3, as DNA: TGTGCCAGCAGCCAAGTGGGGAGCGAGCAGTACTTC. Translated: CASSQVGSEQYF.

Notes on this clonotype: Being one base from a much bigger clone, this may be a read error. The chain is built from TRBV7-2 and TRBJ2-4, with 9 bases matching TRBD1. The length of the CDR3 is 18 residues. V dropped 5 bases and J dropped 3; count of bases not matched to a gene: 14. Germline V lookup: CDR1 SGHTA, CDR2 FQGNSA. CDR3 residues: CASSADRGINKGKNIQYF. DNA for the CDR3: TGTGCCAGCAGCGCCGACAGGGGGATCAACAAAGGCAAAAACATTCAGTACTTC.

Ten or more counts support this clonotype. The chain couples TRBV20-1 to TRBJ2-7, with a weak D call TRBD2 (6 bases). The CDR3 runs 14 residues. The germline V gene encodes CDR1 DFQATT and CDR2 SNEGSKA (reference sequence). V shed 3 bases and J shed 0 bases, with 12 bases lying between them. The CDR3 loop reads CSARAAGLSYEQYF. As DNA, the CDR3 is TGCAGTGCTAGGGCAGCGGGCCTCTCCTACGAGCAGTACTTC.